These 17 T cell receptor beta chains were sequenced from one sample in a study of T-cell reconstitution after alpha-beta-depleted transplantation in children. Unique molecular identifiers were incorporated during preparation of the TCRbeta library. TCRdb analysed the PCR reads with MiXCR anew, one entry per CDR3 protein. The sample has a few hundred thousand distinct CDR3 sequences, 10% seen once. The sequencing here drew on PBMCs from the stem cell graft donor, taken from the stem cell graft. The receptors come from a human donor who donated a stem cell graft to a child with acute lymphoblastic leukemia.

This clonotype has only a few counts. CDR3 amino acids: CSAQGLAGVTEQFF. CDR3 nucleotide sequence: TGCAGTGCTCAAGGACTAGCGGGAGTGACTGAGCAGTTCTTC. The genes are TRBV20-1 and TRBJ2-1; 13 bases agree with TRBD2. Germline CDR1 and CDR2: DFQATT and SNEGSKA (reference sequence). Trimming at V came to 5 bases and at J to 9 bases, leaving 7 bases not matched to a gene. The CDR3 spans 14 residues.

This clonotype has only one observation. The V and J genes are TRBV7-9 and TRBJ2-7; 10 bases are a match to TRBD1. The germline V gene has CDR1 SEHNR and CDR2 FQNEAQ (reference sequence). CDR3 length: 15 residues. Germline trimming cut 3 bases from V and 6 bases from J; bases unmatched to any gene: 8. CDR3 residues: CASSLAGTGVFEQYF. In DNA, the CDR3 is TGTGCCAGCAGCTTGGCCGGGACAGGGGTCTTCGAGCAGTACTTC. Supplemented by reference TRBV7-9 and TRBJ2-7, the full variable domain reads DTGVSQNPRHKITKRGQNVTFRCDPISEHNRLYWYRQTLGQGPEFLTYFQNEAQLEKSRLLSDRFSAERPKGSFSTLEIQRTEQGDSAMYLCASSLAGTGVFEQYFGPGTRLTVT.

The rearrangement uses TRBV5-1 and TRBJ1-1, with D possibly matching TRBD1 (5 bases). Germline V gene lookup returns CDR1 SGHRS and CDR2 YFSETQ. The CDR3 is 16 amino acids. V was pared by 3 bases and J by 1 base, with 16 bases between. CDR3 amino acids: CASSSGSSGQNTEAFF. The CDR3 nucleotides are TGCGCCAGCAGCTCGGGGTCAAGTGGACAGAACACTGAAGCTTTCTTT. Full variable domain (remainder filled in from reference TRBV5-1 and TRBJ1-1): KAGVTQTPRYLIKTRGQQVTLSCSPISGHRSVSWYQQTPGQGLQFLFEYFSETQRNKGNFPGRFSGRQFSNSRSEMNVSTLELGDSALYLCASSSGSSGQNTEAFFGQGTRLTVV.

The chain uses TRBV27 and TRBJ2-7, with TRBD2 identical over 8 bases. The CDR3 has 14 amino acids. The J segment lost 1 base and the V segment lost 6 bases, leaving 5 bases of the junction unmatched. Germline CDR1 is MNHEY and CDR2 is SMNVEV (reference sequence). Written as DNA, the CDR3 is TGTGCCAGCAGACCCTCTAGCGGGTCCTACGAGCAGTACTTC. It codes for CASRPSSGSYEQYF.

Concerning this clonotype: Since a much larger clone is just one base distant, this may be a read error. V is TRBV6-2 or TRBV6-3 and J is TRBJ2-7; D remains unclear. The V end lost 6 bases, the J end lost 1 base, and 7 bases lay between the germline ends. The length of the CDR3 is 12 residues. From germline, CDR1 is MNHEY and CDR2 SVGEGT. The CDR3 nucleotides are TGTGCCAGCAGATACCCTTCCTACGAGCAGTACTTC. Translating gives CASRYPSYEQYF.

This clonotype was found a few times. CDR3 sequence: CAWGGTSGSYDTQYF. In DNA form, the CDR3 reads TGTGCCTGGGGGGGAACTAGCGGGAGTTATGATACGCAGTATTTT. The chain is built from TRBV30 and TRBJ2-3, with 11 bases matching TRBD2. CDR1 is GTSNPN, CDR2 SVGIG, per germline (reference sequence). The CDR3 loop spans 15 amino acids. The V segment lost 5 bases and the J segment 6 bases; nucleotides outside the gene matches: 10.

This chain links TRBV5-5 with TRBJ1-1, with D maybe TRBD1 (5 bases). Trimming took off 2 bases at V and 7 bases at J, with 12 bases between the two ends. From germline, CDR1 is SGHKS and CDR2 YYEKEE (reference sequence). This CDR3 is built from 13 residues. CDR3 protein: CASSFGHSVEAFF. DNA for the CDR3: TGTGCCAGCAGCTTTGGACACTCGGTTGAAGCTTTCTTT.

The chain is built from TRBV20-1 and TRBJ2-7; 7 nucleotides agree with TRBD1. The CDR3 is made up of 13 amino acids. The junction had 7 bases not matched to a gene; V was cut back by 5 bases and J by 3 bases. Germline CDR1 and CDR2: DFQATT and SNEGSKA (reference sequence). In DNA form, the CDR3 reads TGCAGTGCTGAGACAGGGAACAACTACGAGCAGTACTTC. Its translation is CSAETGNNYEQYF.

The rearrangement links TRBV5-1 to TRBJ1-1; 7 bases agree with TRBD1. CDR3 length: 15 residues. The germline V gene encodes CDR1 SGHRS and CDR2 YFSETQ. The trim removed 1 base at V and 3 bases at J, leaving 6 bases unmatched. The CDR3, as DNA: TGCGCCAGCAGCTTGCCCGACAGGGCCTACACTGAAGCTTTCTTT. It specifies CASSLPDRAYTEAFF.

This chain links TRBV10-3 with TRBJ2-2; possibly TRBD1 for D (5 bases). V dropped 3 bases and J dropped 1 base, with 12 bases sitting between them. Germline loops: CDR1 ENHRY, CDR2 SYGVKD. The CDR3 covers 16 residues. This CDR3 is CAISEPSGLNTGELFF. Here the CDR3 DNA reads TGTGCCATCAGTGAACCTTCAGGGTTGAACACCGGGGAGCTGTTTTTT.

In its sample, this clonotype was seen many times. V usage is TRBV18 and J usage is TRBJ2-3; D gene uncertain. Germline V gene sequence: CDR1 KGHSH, CDR2 LQKENI. The CDR3 has 11 residues. Deletions cut 3 bases from V and 5 bases from J, with 3 bases between. CDR3 sequence reads: CASSPRDTQYF. Written as DNA, the CDR3 is TGTGCCAGCTCACCGAGAGATACGCAGTATTTT. The whole variable domain, remainder taken from reference TRBV18 and TRBJ2-3, is NAGVMQNPRHLVRRRGQEARLRCSPMKGHSHVYWYRQLPEEGLKFMVYLQKENIIDESGMPKERFSAEFPKEGPSILRIQQVVRGDSAAYFCASSPRDTQYFGPGTRLTVL.

This chain links TRBV11-2 with TRBJ2-3; 9 bases match TRBD2. The V gene's germline CDR1 is SGHAT and CDR2 FQNNGV. The CDR3 loop spans 17 amino acids. V lost 4 bases, J lost 2 bases, and 10 bases stayed unmatched. The CDR3 sequence: CASSSRYLAGVTDTQYF. CDR3 nucleotide sequence: TGTGCCAGCAGCTCACGTTACTTAGCGGGAGTCACAGATACGCAGTATTTT.

This clonotype was detected only a few times. The V call is TRBV12-3 or TRBV12-4, the J call TRBJ2-1; TRBD1 matches at 9 bases. This CDR3 contains 16 residues. With V trimmed by 6 bases and J by 0 bases, 6 bases remained unmatched. The CDR3: CASRKGQGSSYNEQFF. Written as DNA, the CDR3 is TGTGCCAGCAGGAAGGGACAGGGTAGCTCCTACAATGAGCAGTTCTTC.

The sample holds many counts of this clonotype. The V call is TRBV24-1, the J call TRBJ2-1; D possibly corresponds to TRBD1 (5 bases). Germline loops: CDR1 KGHDR, CDR2 SFDVKD. The CDR3 has 13 amino acids. The V gene lost 8 bases and the J gene lost 3 bases, with 10 bases spanning the gap. The CDR3 spells CATTGQNYNEQFF. The DNA for the CDR3 is TGTGCCACCACCGGACAAAACTACAATGAGCAGTTCTTC.

This clonotype was counted a few times. The chain combines TRBV2 with TRBJ2-1; 12 bases match TRBD2. V trimming: 6 bases; J trimming: 6 bases; junction bases outside the gene matches: 3. CDR1 is SNHLY, CDR2 FYNNEI, per germline. The CDR3 is 14 residues long. The CDR3 coding sequence is TGTGCCAGCAGGGGGGGACTAGCGGGCAATGAGCAGTTCTTC. As protein: CASRGGLAGNEQFF.

In its sample, this clonotype was seen a few times. The CDR3, as DNA: TGTGCCAGCAGCAGGGGTTCTCGCTATAATTCACCCCTCCACTTT. The encoded protein is CASSRGSRYNSPLHF. The gene calls are TRBV6-1 and TRBJ1-6; the D gene is possibly TRBD1 (6 bases). In germline, CDR1 is MNHNS, CDR2 SASEGT. V lost 6 bases and J 3 bases, leaving 12 bases between the germline ends. The CDR3 runs 15 residues.

The table lists this clonotype with many counts. The chain employs TRBV20-1 and TRBJ2-5; 12 nucleotides agree with TRBD2. The junction had 10 bases not matched to a gene; V was cut back by 3 bases and J by 5 bases. From germline, CDR1 is DFQATT and CDR2 SNEGSKA (reference sequence). CDR3 length equals 16 residues. CDR3: CSASPWTSGTKETQYF. CDR3 nucleotide sequence: TGCAGTGCTAGTCCATGGACTAGCGGGACCAAGGAGACCCAGTACTTC.